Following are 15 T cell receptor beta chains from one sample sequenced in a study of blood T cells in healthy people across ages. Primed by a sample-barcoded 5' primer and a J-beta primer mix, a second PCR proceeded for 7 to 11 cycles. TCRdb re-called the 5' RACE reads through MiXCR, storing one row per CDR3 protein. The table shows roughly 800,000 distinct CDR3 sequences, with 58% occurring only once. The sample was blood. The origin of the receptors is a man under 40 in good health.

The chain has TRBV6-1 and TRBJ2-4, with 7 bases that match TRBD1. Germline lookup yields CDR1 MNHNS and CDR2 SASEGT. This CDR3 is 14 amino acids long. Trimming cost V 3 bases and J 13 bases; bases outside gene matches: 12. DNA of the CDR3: TGTGCCAGCAGTGATCACAGGGGATACAATGAGCAGTACTTC. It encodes CASSDHRGYNEQYF.

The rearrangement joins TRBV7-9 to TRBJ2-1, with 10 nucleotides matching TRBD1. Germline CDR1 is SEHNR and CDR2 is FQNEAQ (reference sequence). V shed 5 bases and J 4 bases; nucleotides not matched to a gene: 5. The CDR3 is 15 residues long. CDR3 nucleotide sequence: TGTGCCAGCAGCACAGGGACAGGGGCTTACAATGAGCAGTTCTTC. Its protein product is CASSTGTGAYNEQFF.

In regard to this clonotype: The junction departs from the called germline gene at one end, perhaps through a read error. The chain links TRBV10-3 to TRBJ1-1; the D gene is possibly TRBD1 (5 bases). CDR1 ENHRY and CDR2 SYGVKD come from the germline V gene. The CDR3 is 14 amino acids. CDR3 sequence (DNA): TGTGCCATCATGGGGCAGGGACTGAACACTAAAGCTTTCTTT. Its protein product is CAIMGQGLNTKAFF.

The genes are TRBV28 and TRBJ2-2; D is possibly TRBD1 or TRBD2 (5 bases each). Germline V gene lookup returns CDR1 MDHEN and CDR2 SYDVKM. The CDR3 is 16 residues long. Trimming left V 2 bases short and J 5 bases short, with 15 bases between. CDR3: CASSLNAGRATGELFF. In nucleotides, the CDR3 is TGTGCCAGCAGTTTAAATGCAGGGAGAGCGACCGGGGAGCTGTTTTTT.

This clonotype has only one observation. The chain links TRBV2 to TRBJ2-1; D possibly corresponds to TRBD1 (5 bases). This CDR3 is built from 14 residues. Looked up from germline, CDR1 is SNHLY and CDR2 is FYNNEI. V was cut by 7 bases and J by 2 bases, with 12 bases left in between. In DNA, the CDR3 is TGTGCCAGCAAAGGGGAAGGTCCCTACAATGAGCAGTTCTTC. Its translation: CASKGEGPYNEQFF.

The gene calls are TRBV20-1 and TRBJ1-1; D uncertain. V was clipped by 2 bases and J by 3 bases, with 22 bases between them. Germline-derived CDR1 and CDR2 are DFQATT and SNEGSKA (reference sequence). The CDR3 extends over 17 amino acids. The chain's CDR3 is CSARYPRGRGGDTEAFF. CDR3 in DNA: TGCAGTGCTAGATATCCCCGGGGTCGGGGTGGTGACACTGAAGCTTTCTTT.

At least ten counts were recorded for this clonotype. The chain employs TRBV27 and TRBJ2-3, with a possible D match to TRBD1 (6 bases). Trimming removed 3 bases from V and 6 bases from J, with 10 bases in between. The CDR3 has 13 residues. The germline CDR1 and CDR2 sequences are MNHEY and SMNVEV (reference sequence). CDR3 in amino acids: CASSFGGGDTQYF. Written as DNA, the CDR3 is TGTGCCAGCAGTTTTGGGGGCGGGGATACGCAGTATTTT.

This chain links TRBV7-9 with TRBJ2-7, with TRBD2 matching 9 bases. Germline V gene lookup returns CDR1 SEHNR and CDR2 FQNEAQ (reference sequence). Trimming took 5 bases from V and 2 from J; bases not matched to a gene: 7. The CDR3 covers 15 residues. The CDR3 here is CASSALAGRAYEQYF. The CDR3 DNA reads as TGTGCCAGCAGCGCCCTAGCGGGGCGAGCCTACGAGCAGTACTTC.

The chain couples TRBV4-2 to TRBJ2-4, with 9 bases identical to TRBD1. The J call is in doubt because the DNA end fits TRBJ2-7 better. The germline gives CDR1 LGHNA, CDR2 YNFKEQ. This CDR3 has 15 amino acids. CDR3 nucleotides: TGTGCCAGCAGCCAAGAAGAGGGACAGGGCTACGAGCAGTACTTC. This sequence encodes CASSQEEGQGYEQYF.

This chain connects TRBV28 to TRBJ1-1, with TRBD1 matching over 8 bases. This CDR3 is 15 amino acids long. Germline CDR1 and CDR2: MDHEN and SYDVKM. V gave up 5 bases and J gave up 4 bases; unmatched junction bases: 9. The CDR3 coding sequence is TGTGCCAGCAGTCCAACGACAGGGGAGGGCACTGAAGCTTTCTTT. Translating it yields CASSPTTGEGTEAFF.

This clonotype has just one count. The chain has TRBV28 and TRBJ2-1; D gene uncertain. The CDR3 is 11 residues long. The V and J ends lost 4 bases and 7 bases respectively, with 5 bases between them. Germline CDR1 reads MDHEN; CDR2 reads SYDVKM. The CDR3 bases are TGTGCCAGCAGTTCGCCGAATGAGCAGTTCTTC. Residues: CASSSPNEQFF.

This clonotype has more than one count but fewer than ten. CDR3 bases: TGTGCCAGCAGCTACCAGAAAGTTGAGACCCAGTACTTC. This codes for CASSYQKVETQYF. The chain employs TRBV7-2 and TRBJ2-5; D ambiguous. The CDR3 loop spans 13 amino acids. Trimming left V 4 bases short and J 5 bases short, with 11 bases between. Germline V gene lookup returns CDR1 SGHTA and CDR2 FQGNSA.

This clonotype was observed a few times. In DNA form, the CDR3 reads TGTGCCAGCAGTGTTGAGGGGGCGGAGACCCAGTACTTC. It codes for CASSVEGAETQYF. The chain carries TRBV2 and TRBJ2-5; TRBD1 matches at 7 bases. Germline CDR1 and CDR2: SNHLY and FYNNEI. The CDR3 spans 13 residues. V shed 4 bases, J shed 5 bases, and the junction held 4 bases outside the gene matches.

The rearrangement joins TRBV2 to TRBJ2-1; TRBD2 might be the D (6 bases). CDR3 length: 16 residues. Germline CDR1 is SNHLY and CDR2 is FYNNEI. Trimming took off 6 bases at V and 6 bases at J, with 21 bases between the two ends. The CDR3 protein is CASSASGLGAGNEQFF. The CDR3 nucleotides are TGTGCCAGCAGCGCGTCGGGACTTGGGGCTGGCAATGAGCAGTTCTTC.

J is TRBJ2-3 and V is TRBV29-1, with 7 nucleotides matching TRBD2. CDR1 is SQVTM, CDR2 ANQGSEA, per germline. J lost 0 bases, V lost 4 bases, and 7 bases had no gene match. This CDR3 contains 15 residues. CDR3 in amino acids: CSVAKYSGSTDTQYF. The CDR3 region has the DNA TGCAGCGTTGCCAAGTATAGCGGGAGCACAGATACGCAGTATTTT.